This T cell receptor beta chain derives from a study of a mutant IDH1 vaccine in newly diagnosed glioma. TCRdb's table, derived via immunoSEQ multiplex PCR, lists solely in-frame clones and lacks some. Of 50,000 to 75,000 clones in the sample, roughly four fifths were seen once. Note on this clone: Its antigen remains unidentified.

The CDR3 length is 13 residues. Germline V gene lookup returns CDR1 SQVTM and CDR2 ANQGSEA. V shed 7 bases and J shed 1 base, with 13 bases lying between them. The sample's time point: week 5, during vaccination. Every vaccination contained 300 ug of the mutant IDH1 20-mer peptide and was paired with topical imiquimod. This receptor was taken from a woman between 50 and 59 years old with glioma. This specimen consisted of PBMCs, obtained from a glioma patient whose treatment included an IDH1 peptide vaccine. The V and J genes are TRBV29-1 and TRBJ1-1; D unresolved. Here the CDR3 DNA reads TGCAGCGCAGGACGGACGGAGAACACTGAAGCTTTCTTT. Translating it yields CSAGRTENTEAFF.